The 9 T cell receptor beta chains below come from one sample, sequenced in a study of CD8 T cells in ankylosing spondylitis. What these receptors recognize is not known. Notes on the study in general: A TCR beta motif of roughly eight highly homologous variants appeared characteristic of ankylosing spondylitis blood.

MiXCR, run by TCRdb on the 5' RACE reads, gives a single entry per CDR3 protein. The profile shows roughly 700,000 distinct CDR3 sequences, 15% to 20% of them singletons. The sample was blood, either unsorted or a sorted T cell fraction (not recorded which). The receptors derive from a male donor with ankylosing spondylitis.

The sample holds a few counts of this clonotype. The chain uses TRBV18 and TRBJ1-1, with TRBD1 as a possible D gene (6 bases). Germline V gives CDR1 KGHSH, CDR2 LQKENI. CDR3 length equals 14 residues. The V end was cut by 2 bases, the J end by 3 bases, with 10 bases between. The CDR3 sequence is CASSPKGQYTEAFF. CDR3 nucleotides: TGTGCCAGCTCACCAAAAGGACAGTACACTGAAGCTTTCTTT.

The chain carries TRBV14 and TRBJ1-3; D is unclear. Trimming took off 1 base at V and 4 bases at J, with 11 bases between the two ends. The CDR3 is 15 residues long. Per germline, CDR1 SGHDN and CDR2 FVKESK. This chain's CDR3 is CASSQGSVGGNTIYF. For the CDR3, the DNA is TGTGCCAGCAGCCAAGGGTCGGTCGGAGGAAACACCATATATTTT.

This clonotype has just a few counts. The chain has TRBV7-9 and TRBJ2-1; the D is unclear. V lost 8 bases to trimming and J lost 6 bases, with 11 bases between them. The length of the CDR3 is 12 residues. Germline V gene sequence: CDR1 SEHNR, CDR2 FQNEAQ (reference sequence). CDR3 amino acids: CASELSRNEQFF. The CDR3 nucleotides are TGTGCCAGCGAGCTTAGTCGCAATGAGCAGTTCTTC. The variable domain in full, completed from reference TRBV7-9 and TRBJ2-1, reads DTGVSQNPRHKITKRGQNVTFRCDPISEHNRLYWYRQTLGQGPEFLTYFQNEAQLEKSRLLSDRFSAERPKGSFSTLEIQRTEQGDSAMYLCASELSRNEQFFGPGTRLTVL.

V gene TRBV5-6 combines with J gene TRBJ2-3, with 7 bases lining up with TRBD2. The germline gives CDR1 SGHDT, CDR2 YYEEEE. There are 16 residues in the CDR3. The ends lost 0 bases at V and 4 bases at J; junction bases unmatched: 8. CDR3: CASSLDSREYSDTQYF. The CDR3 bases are TGTGCCAGCAGCTTGGACTCGCGGGAGTACTCAGATACGCAGTATTTT.

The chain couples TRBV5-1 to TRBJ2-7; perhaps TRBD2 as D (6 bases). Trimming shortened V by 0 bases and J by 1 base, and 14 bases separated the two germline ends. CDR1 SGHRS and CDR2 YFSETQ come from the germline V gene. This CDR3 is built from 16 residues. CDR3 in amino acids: CASSLGIGTPSYEQYF. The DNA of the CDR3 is TGCGCCAGCAGCTTGGGGATCGGGACTCCGTCCTACGAGCAGTACTTC.

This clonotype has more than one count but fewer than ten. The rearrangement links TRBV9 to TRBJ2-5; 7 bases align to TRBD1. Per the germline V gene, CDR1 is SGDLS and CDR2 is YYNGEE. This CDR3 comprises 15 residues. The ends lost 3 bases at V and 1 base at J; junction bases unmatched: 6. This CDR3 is CASSEGQLLQETQYF. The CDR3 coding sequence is TGTGCCAGCAGCGAGGGACAGCTACTCCAAGAGACCCAGTACTTC.

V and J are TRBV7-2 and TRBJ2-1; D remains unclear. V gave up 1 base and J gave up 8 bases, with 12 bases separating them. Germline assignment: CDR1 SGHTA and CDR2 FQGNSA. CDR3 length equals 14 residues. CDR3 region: CASSLDGPLDEQFF. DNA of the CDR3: TGTGCCAGCAGCTTAGATGGGCCCTTGGATGAGCAGTTCTTC. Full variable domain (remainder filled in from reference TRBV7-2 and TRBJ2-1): GAGVSQSPSNKVTEKGKDVELRCDPISGHTALYWYRQSLGQGLEFLIYFQGNSAPDKSGLPSDRFSAERTGGSVSTLTIQRTQQEDSAVYLCASSLDGPLDEQFFGPGTRLTVL.

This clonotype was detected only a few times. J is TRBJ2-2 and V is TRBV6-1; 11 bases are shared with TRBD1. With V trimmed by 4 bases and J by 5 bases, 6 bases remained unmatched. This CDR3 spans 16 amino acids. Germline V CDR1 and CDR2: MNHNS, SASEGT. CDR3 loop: CASSVRGQGATGELFF. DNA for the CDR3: TGTGCCAGCAGTGTCCGAGGACAGGGGGCGACCGGGGAGCTGTTTTTT.

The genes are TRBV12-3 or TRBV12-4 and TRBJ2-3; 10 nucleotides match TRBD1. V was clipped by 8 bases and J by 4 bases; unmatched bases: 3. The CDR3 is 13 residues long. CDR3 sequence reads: CASADRGSDTQYF. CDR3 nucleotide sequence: TGTGCCAGCGCGGACAGGGGGTCAGATACGCAGTATTTT.